This is a list of T cell receptor beta chains from one sample in a study of blood T cell repertoires in COVID-19. Libraries were prepared by immunoSEQ multiplex PCR; TCRdb keeps only in-frame clonotypes and omits some of them. The data contain 650,000 to 800,000 clones, 75% to 90% of them singletons. The sequenced sample was peripheral blood. These receptors came from a woman younger than 30 with acute or convalescent COVID-19. Both conserved end residues are part of each CDR3. A D gene is named only where the DNA matches it firmly. Only some rows state a clone size, as once, few, many or a class for expanded clones.

.	TRBD1	TRBV5-1	TRBJ2-1	TGCGCCAGCAGCTTGGGACAGGGTCCCTACAATGAGCAGTTCTTC	CASSLGQGPYNEQFF
.	.	TRBV25-1	TRBJ1-2	TGTGCCAGCAGTCCAGGGAATTTCCTTCCCTATGGCTACACCTTC	CASSPGNFLPYGYTF
.	TRBD2	TRBV5-3	TRBJ2-2	TGTGCCAGAAGCCCGATGACTAGCGGGGGGACCCGGACCGGGGAGCTGTTTTTT	CARSPMTSGGTRTGELFF
.	.	TRBV7-3	TRBJ1-2	TGTGCCAGCAGCTTAAAGGCAGGGCCCGACTATGGCTACACCTTC	CASSLKAGPDYGYTF
.	.	TRBV24-1	TRBJ1-5	TGTGCCACCAGTGATCCAGGGATGTCCCAGCATTTT	CATSDPGMSQHF
.	.	TRBV4-2	TRBJ1-3	TGTGCCAGCAGCCAAGGAGGTGGGGAGGCGTATTTT	CASSQGGGEAYF
.	.	TRBV6-5	TRBJ2-1	TGTGCCAGCAGTTACTTTCAGGGGGGAGAGCAGTTCTTC	CASSYFQGGEQFF
.	.	TRBV13	TRBJ1-2	TGTGCCAGCAGCTTAGAGACTACGGGGTTTGACTATGGCTACACCTTC	CASSLETTGFDYGYTF
.	.	TRBV7-8	TRBJ2-7	TGTGCCAGCACCACCAGGGACAAGAGGTACGAGCAGTACTTC	CASTTRDKRYEQYF
.	.	TRBV11-3	TRBJ1-5	TGTGCCAGCAGCTTACGAGGGCAGAAACAGCCCCAGCATTTT	CASSLRGQKQPQHF
.	TRBD2	TRBV5-1	TRBJ2-1	TGCGCCAGCAGCCTCGGACTAGCGGGGGGGTCGGATGAGCAGTTCTTC	CASSLGLAGGSDEQFF
.	.	TRBV6-5	TRBJ1-1	TGTGCCAGCAGTTACTCGATAAGCGTCGGAAGGACTGAAGCTTTCTTT	CASSYSISVGRTEAFF
.	TRBD1	TRBV13	TRBJ1-2	TGTGCCAGCAGCTTGGACAGGGTCGCGGATGGCTACACCTTC	CASSLDRVADGYTF
.	TRBD1	TRBV29-1	TRBJ1-5	TGCAGCGTTGCTTGGACAGGGGATAGCAATCAGCCCCAGCATTTT	CSVAWTGDSNQPQHF
.	.	TRBV30	TRBJ1-2	TGTGCCTGGAGTGACGGGGGAACCTATGGCTACACCTTC	CAWSDGGTYGYTF
.	.	TRBV12-5	TRBJ1-1	TGTGCTAGTGGTTTGAGAGGGAACACTGAAGCTTTCTTT	CASGLRGNTEAFF
once	.	TRBV10-3	TRBJ1-1	TGTGCCATCAGTGATTTCCGAGACAATGAAGCTTTCTTT	CAISDFRDNEAFF
.	.	TRBV5-1	TRBJ2-7	TGCGCCAGCAGCTTGGCCAGGGGCTACGAGCAGTACTTC	CASSLARGYEQYF
.	.	TRBV20-1	TRBJ1-2	TGCAGCGGACAGCTTCGGGGTGGCTACACCTTC	CSGQLRGGYTF
.	.	TRBV29-1	TRBJ1-1	TGCAGCGTTCTGGCAGGCGGGACTGAAGCTTTCTTT	CSVLAGGTEAFF
.	.	TRBV4-3	TRBJ1-2	TGCGCCAGCAGCCAAAACGTTGGGGGCGATGGCTACACCTTC	CASSQNVGGDGYTF
.	.	TRBV18	TRBJ1-2	TGTGCCAGCTCACCATCCCCAAGGCCCGAGGCGGTAGGAACCTTC	CASSPSPRPEAVGTF
.	TRBD1	TRBV2	TRBJ2-7	TGTGCCAGCAGTTCGGGACAGGTCTACGAGCAGTACTTC	CASSSGQVYEQYF
.	.	TRBV7-9	TRBJ1-2	TGTGCCAGCAGCTCCATAGGGGCGGGGAATGGCTACACCTTC	CASSSIGAGNGYTF
.	.	TRBV5-1	TRBJ1-2	TGCGCCAGCAGCTTTGGGGACAATAACTATGGCTACACCTTC	CASSFGDNNYGYTF
.	.	TRBV7-9	TRBJ1-2	TGTGCCAGCAGCTCACCGGGACCGCGGGGAGGCTACACCTTC	CASSSPGPRGGYTF
.	TRBD1	TRBV25-1	TRBJ1-2	TGTGCCAGCAGTGGACCGGGACAGCGCTATGGCTACACCTTC	CASSGPGQRYGYTF